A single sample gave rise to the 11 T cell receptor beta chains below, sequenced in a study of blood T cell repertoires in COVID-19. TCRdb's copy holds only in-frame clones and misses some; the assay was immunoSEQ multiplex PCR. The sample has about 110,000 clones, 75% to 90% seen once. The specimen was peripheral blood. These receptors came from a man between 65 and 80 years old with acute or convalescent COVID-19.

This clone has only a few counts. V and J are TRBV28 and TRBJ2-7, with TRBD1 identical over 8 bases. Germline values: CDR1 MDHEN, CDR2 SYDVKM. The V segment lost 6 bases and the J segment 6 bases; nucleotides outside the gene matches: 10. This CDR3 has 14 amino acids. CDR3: CASSPSDRAGEQYF. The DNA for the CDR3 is TGTGCCAGCAGCCCATCGGACAGGGCAGGCGAGCAGTACTTC. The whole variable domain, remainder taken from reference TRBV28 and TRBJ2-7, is DVKVTQSSRYLVKRTGEKVFLECVQDMDHENMFWYRQDPGLGLRLIYFSYDVKMKEKGDIPEGYSVSREKKERFSLILESASTNQTSMYLCASSPSDRAGEQYFGPGTRLTVT.

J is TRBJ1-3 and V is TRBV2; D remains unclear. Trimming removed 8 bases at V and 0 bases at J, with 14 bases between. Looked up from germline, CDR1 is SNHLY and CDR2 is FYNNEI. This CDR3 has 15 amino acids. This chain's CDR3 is CASSEAASSGNTIYF. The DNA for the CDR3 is TGTGCCAGCTCCGAGGCCGCGTCCTCTGGAAACACCATATATTTT.

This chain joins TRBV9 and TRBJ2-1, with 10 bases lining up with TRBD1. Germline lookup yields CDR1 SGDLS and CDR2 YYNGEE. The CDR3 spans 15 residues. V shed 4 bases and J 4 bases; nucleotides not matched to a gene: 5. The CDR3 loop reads CASSRQGAGYNEQFF. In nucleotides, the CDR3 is TGTGCCAGCAGCCGACAGGGGGCTGGATACAATGAGCAGTTCTTC.

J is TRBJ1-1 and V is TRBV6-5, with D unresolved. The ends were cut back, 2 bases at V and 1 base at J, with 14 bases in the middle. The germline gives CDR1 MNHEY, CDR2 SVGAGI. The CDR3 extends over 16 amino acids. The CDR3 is CASSYVLTNRNTEAFF. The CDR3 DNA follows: TGTGCCAGCAGTTACGTCCTGACAAACAGGAACACTGAAGCTTTCTTT.

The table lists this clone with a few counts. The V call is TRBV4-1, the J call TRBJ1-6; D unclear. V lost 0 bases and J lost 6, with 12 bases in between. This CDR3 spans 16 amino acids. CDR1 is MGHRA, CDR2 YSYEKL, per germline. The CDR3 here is CASSQDIGGFNSPLHF. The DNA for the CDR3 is TGCGCCAGCAGCCAAGATATTGGCGGGTTTAATTCACCCCTCCACTTT.

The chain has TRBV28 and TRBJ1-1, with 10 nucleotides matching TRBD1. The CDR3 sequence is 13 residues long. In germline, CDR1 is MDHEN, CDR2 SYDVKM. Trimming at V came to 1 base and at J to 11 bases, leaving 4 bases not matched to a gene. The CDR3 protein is CASSLSRDRGAFF. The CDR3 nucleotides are TGTGCCAGCAGTTTATCCCGGGACAGGGGTGCTTTCTTT.

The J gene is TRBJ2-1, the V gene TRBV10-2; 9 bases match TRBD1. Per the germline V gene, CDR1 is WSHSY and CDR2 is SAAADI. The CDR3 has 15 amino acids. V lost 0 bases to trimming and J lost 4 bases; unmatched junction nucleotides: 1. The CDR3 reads CASSESGTGYNEQFF. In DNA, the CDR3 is TGCGCCAGCAGTGAGTCCGGGACAGGGTACAATGAGCAGTTCTTC.

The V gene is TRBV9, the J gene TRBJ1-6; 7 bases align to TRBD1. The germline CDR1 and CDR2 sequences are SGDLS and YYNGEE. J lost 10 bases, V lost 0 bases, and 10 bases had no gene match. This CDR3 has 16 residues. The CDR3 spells CASSVGQGLTQSPLHF. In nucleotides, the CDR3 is TGTGCCAGCAGCGTAGGACAGGGACTCACGCAATCACCCCTCCACTTT.

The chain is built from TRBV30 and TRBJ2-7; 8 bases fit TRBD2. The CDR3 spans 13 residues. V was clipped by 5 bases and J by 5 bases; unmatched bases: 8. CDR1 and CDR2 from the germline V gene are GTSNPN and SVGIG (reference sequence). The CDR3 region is CAWGASGYNEQYF. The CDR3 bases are TGTGCCTGGGGGGCTAGCGGGTACAACGAGCAGTACTTC.

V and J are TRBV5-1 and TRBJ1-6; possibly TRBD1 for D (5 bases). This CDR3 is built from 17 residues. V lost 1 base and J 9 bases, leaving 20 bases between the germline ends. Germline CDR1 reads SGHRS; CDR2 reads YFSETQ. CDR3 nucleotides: TGCGCCAGCAGCTTGCTTTTCCAGGGACTATTTACTTCACCCCTCCACTTT. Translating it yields CASSLLFQGLFTSPLHF. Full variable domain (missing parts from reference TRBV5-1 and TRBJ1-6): KAGVTQTPRYLIKTRGQQVTLSCSPISGHRSVSWYQQTPGQGLQFLFEYFSETQRNKGNFPGRFSGRQFSNSRSEMNVSTLELGDSALYLCASSLLFQGLFTSPLHFGNGTRLTVT.

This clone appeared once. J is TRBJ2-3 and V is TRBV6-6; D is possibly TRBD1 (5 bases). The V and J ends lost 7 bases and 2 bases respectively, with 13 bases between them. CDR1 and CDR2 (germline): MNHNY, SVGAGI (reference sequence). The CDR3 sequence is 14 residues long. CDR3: CASKASGHTDTQYF. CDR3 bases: TGTGCCAGCAAGGCATCCGGACACACAGATACGCAGTATTTT.